The 11 T cell receptor beta chains below all came from one sample that was sequenced in a study of Graves' ophthalmopathy and Graves' hyperthyroidism. Amplification of TCR beta CDR3 regions used RNA transcripts. First-round RT-PCR used HTBI primers; second-round multiplex PCR followed. TCRdb passed the multiplex PCR reads through MiXCR, listing each CDR3 protein once. The table records 300,000 to 400,000 distinct CDR3 sequences, 15% to 20% of them present only once. Sequencing input: peripheral blood. The receptors derive from an adult woman with stable Graves' hyperthyroidism.

This clonotype was detected ten times or more. The CDR3 sequence is CASSRSIEGLADSYEQYF. The CDR3 region has the DNA TGTGCCAGCAGTCGTTCGATCGAGGGACTAGCGGACTCCTACGAGCAGTACTTC. The gene calls are TRBV11-1 and TRBJ2-7; the match to TRBD2 covers 11 bases. V dropped 6 bases and J dropped 0; count of bases not matched to a gene: 13. Germline V CDR1 and CDR2: SGHAT, FQDESV (reference sequence). This CDR3 is built from 18 residues.

This clonotype was recorded at least ten times. CDR3 sequence reads: CASTNSPREAGSPLHF. CDR3 sequence (DNA): TGTGCCAGCACTAATTCCCCACGAGAGGCCGGTTCACCCCTCCACTTT. V and J are TRBV6-1 and TRBJ1-6; D uncertain. The ends were cut back, 7 bases at V and 9 bases at J, with 22 bases in the middle. Germline-derived CDR1 and CDR2 are MNHNS and SASEGT. This CDR3 is built from 16 residues.

This clonotype showed up many times. The chain carries TRBV2 and TRBJ1-5; D might be TRBD1 (5 bases). Germline values: CDR1 SNHLY, CDR2 FYNNEI. CDR3 length equals 13 residues. V gave up 7 bases and J gave up 5 bases, with 12 bases separating them. The CDR3 DNA is TGTGCCAGCAACCGACAGACCTATCAGCCCCAGCATTTT. Translated, it gives CASNRQTYQPQHF.

There are many counts of this clonotype. V usage is TRBV11-2 and J usage is TRBJ2-7; 7 bases map to TRBD2. The CDR3 contains 12 residues. Germline loops: CDR1 SGHAT, CDR2 FQNNGV. After removal of 5 bases from V and 12 bases from J, the junction contained 10 bases not matched to a gene. CDR3 region: CASSLGGVVRYF. For the CDR3, the DNA is TGTGCCAGCAGCCTGGGGGGGGTTGTCCGGTACTTC.

This clonotype was detected ten times or more. This chain connects TRBV7-8 to TRBJ1-6; D is unresolved. This CDR3 region has 12 residues. V lost 0 bases to trimming and J lost 6 bases, with 0 bases between them. The germline CDR1 and CDR2 sequences are SGHVS and FQNEAQ. The CDR3 DNA reads as TGTGCCAGCAGCTTAGCTAATTCACCCCTCCACTTT. This encodes CASSLANSPLHF.

This clonotype was observed many times. The chain joins TRBV27 to TRBJ2-2; 7 bases agree with TRBD1. The CDR3 is 16 residues long. Germline CDR1 MNHEY, CDR2 SMNVEV (reference sequence). Trimming at V came to 3 bases and at J to 2 bases, leaving 6 bases not matched to a gene. In DNA form, the CDR3 reads TGTGCCAGCAGTTTCATCGGGACAGCTAACACCGGGGAGCTGTTTTTT. Its protein product is CASSFIGTANTGELFF.

The table lists this clonotype with many counts. The rearrangement links TRBV30 to TRBJ1-6; D possibly corresponds to TRBD1 (6 bases). The ends were cut back, 1 base at V and 6 bases at J, with 13 bases in the middle. This CDR3 spans 15 amino acids. Per the germline V gene, CDR1 is GTSNPN and CDR2 is SVGIG (reference sequence). CDR3 sequence: CAWSDGGQGNSPLHF. CDR3 nucleotide sequence: TGTGCCTGGAGTGATGGGGGGCAGGGTAATTCACCCCTCCACTTT. Full variable domain (outside the CDR3, taken from reference TRBV30 and TRBJ1-6): SQTIHQWPATLVQPVGSPLSLECTVEGTSNPNLYWYRQAAGRGLQLLFYSVGIGQISSEVPQNLSASRPQDRQFILSSKKLLLSDSGFYLCAWSDGGQGNSPLHFGNGTRLTVT.

The rearrangement links TRBV20-1 to TRBJ2-5; 7 bases agree with TRBD1. V lost 3 bases, J lost 3 bases, and 10 bases stayed unmatched. From germline, CDR1 is DFQATT and CDR2 SNEGSKA (reference sequence). The CDR3 extends over 15 amino acids. CDR3 sequence (DNA): TGCAGTGCTAGGGACTCGACAGGGTGGGAAGAGACCCAGTACTTC. The encoded protein is CSARDSTGWEETQYF.

The V gene is TRBV6-1, the J gene TRBJ2-7, with 8 bases lining up with TRBD1. The CDR3 loop spans 15 amino acids. J gave up 7 bases and V 6 bases, and 14 bases lay outside the gene matches. Per germline, CDR1 MNHNS and CDR2 SASEGT. CDR3 DNA sequence: TGTGCCAGCAGATCAACGACCGGGACAGGCGGTGAGCAGTACTTC. Encoded protein: CASRSTTGTGGEQYF.

This clonotype was seen ten or more times. The rearrangement links TRBV12-5 to TRBJ1-2; unclear D gene. Trimming cost V 4 bases and J 4 bases, with 10 bases left between them. The CDR3 is 13 amino acids. Germline V lookup: CDR1 LGHNT, CDR2 FRNRAP. The CDR3 region is CASGSDTPYGYTF. CDR3 nucleotide sequence: TGTGCTAGTGGTTCTGACACTCCCTATGGCTACACCTTC.

This clonotype was found many times. The rearrangement uses TRBV6-5 and TRBJ1-1; 10 bases map to TRBD1. There are 15 residues in the CDR3. The J segment lost 5 bases and the V segment lost 4 bases, leaving 7 bases of the junction unmatched. Germline V CDR1 and CDR2: MNHEY, SVGAGI. The CDR3 DNA follows: TGTGCCAGCAGTTCGAGACAGGGGGCTCGGACTGAAGCTTTCTTT. Residues: CASSSRQGARTEAFF.